This is a list of T cell receptor beta chains from one sample in a study of tumor and adjacent non-tumor tissue in lung cancer. TCRdb redid the calling of the multiplex PCR reads with MiXCR, one entry per CDR3 protein. Among about 120,000 distinct CDR3 sequences listed, 84% were seen once. Sequenced: lung tumor tissue. The origin of the receptors is a man between 65 and 85 years old with non-small cell lung cancer. Both conserved end residues are part of each CDR3. Fields, in order: V gene, clone size, J gene, D gene, CDR3 DNA, CDR3 protein. The D gene is left open where the match is weak. Clone size is given for some rows only: seen once, a few or many times, or a class if the clone is expanded.

>TRBV4-2|once|TRBJ2-1|.
TGTGCCACCAGCCAAGGAGGGACTTCCATCTACAATGAGCCGTTCTTC
CATSQGGTSIYNEPFF
>TRBV11-2|.|TRBJ2-3|.
TGTGCCAGCAGCTTAGATATAACGGGACGAATCACAGATACGCAGTATTTT
CASSLDITGRITDTQYF
>TRBV6-5|.|TRBJ2-7|TRBD2
TGTACCATCAGCCATACTAGCGGGAGCTCCTACGAGCAGTACTTC
CTISHTSGSSYEQYF
>TRBV11-2|.|TRBJ2-3|TRBD1
TGCGCCAGCGGCTCACAGGGGTTCCCAGATACGCAGTATTTT
CASGSQGFPDTQYF
>TRBV10-3|.|TRBJ2-2|.
TGTACCATCACTAGAGGGGCAAGTTACACAGGGGAGCTGTTTTTT
CTITRGASYTGELFF
>TRBV12-3/TRBV12-4|.|TRBJ1-6|TRBD1
TGTGGCGGCACCTCCGGGACAGGGGACTATAATCCACCCCTCCACTTT
CGGTSGTGDYNPPLHF
>TRBV28|many|TRBJ1-1|.
TGTGCCAGCAGTGGGTTGGAGGCTTTCTTT
CASSGLEAFF
>TRBV11-3|few|TRBJ2-3|.
TGTGCCAGCAGCAATGGGGCCCTAGATACGCAGTATTTT
CASSNGALDTQYF
>TRBV28|many|TRBJ2-3|.
TGTGCCAGCAGTTTTTTTCGGGCAGGGGAAACAGATACGCAGTATTTT
CASSFFRAGETDTQYF
>TRBV11-3|once|TRBJ2-3|.
TGTGCCAGCACCCATCGGGAAGTAATCACAGATACGCAATATTTT
CASTHREVITDTQYF
>TRBV29-1|.|TRBJ1-1|.
TGCAGCGTCTCGGAGGCCAGGAACACTGAAGCTTTCTTT
CSVSEARNTEAFF
>TRBV6-2/TRBV6-3|.|TRBJ2-2|TRBD2
TGTACCAGCGGAGCTAGCGGGAGGGCCGCGGGTACCGGGGTGCCGTTTTTT
CTSGASGRAAGTGVPFF
>TRBV6-2/TRBV6-3|.|TRBJ2-5|TRBD1
TGTGCCAGTAGTTACTCCCGGGACAGGTACCAAGAGACCCAGAACTTC
CASSYSRDRYQETQNF
>TRBV5-4|many|TRBJ2-2|.
TGTGCCAGCAGCCCCCTTGGGGGAGCCGGGGAGCTGTTTTTT
CASSPLGGAGELFF
>TRBV6-2/TRBV6-3|.|TRBJ2-3|TRBD2
TGTGCCAGCAGTTACGCTAGCGGGAGTTTGGTTATGCAGTATTTT
CASSYASGSLVMQYF
>TRBV20-1|.|TRBJ1-2|.
TGCAGTGTTAGAGAGGTTGGGGGAAGGAGCTACACCTTC
CSVREVGGRSYTF
>TRBV19|.|TRBJ1-1|.
TGTGCCGGGACGGACACTGAAGCTTTCTTT
CAGTDTEAFF
>TRBV6-2/TRBV6-3|many|TRBJ1-2|.
TGTGCCAGCAGTTACGAAATTGGCCGATTCTACACCTTC
CASSYEIGRFYTF
>TRBV6-2/TRBV6-3|.|TRBJ2-3|.
TGTGCCAGAGACGCGGAGACGCAGTATTTT
CARDAETQYF
>TRBV29-1|.|TRBJ2-6|TRBD2
TGCAGCAGTATGGGGGAAAGGGGAGGGCCCTCTGGGGCCAACGTCCTGACTTTC
CSSMGERGGPSGANVLTF
>TRBV29-1|once|TRBJ1-5|.
TGCATCGTTGAGGCGGGTGTTGGTCAGCCCCAGCTTTTT
CIVEAGVGQPQLF
>TRBV6-1|.|TRBJ1-6|TRBD1
TGTGCTAGCAGGGGGGACAGCCACTATAATTCACCCCTCCACTTT
CASRGDSHYNSPLHF
>TRBV28|.|TRBJ1-2|.
TGTGCCAGCTGGCCCCCCGGGGCACCCTGCGGCTACACCTTC
CASWPPGAPCGYTF
>TRBV29-1|once|TRBJ2-7|.
TGCGGCGCTAGGTCTAGCAGGATGGTTTTTTTC
CGARSSRMVFF
>TRBV11-3|.|TRBJ2-1|TRBD2
TGTGCTAGCAGCCTCCTAGGGACTAGCGGGGGCTACAATGAGCAATCCTTC
CASSLLGTSGGYNEQSF
>TRBV28|.|TRBJ2-5|.
TGTGCCAGCAGTTTATATGGGGTAGAAGAGACCCAGTACTTC
CASSLYGVEETQYF
>TRBV5-1|few|TRBJ1-1|TRBD1
TGCACCAGCAGCTTGGTACCGCAGGGGGCGAACACTGAAGCTTTCTTT
CTSSLVPQGANTEAFF
>TRBV5-4|.|TRBJ2-2|.
TGTGCCAGCAGCCCACCGGGACTGGGTTTGATGAACACCGGGGAGCTGTTTTTT
CASSPPGLGLMNTGELFF
>TRBV7-9|many|TRBJ2-1|.
TGTGCCAGCAGCTCCAGGGGAAACAATGAGCAGTTCTTC
CASSSRGNNEQFF
>TRBV6-6|.|TRBJ1-1|TRBD1
TGTGCTAGCAGTTACTTACCGGGACAGGGAGACACTGAAGCTTTCTTT
CASSYLPGQGDTEAFF
>TRBV5-1|.|TRBJ1-2|TRBD1
TGCGCCAGCAGCTTGCGACCGGGACAGTCCCGCTATGGATACACCTTC
CASSLRPGQSRYGYTF
>TRBV20-1|.|TRBJ1-3|.
TGCAGTGCTAGAGATCAGATATCAGGGGAGAAAAACACCATATATTTT
CSARDQISGEKNTIYF
>TRBV20-1|.|TRBJ1-2|.
TGCAGTGCTAGTGACAGCGGAAACTATGGCTACATCTTC
CSASDSGNYGYIF
>TRBV12-3/TRBV12-4|.|TRBJ1-6|.
TGTGCCAGCTGCCAAGGAAATTCACTCCTCCACTTT
CASCQGNSLLHF